The 19 T cell receptor beta chains in this list originate from one sample, sequenced in a study of T cells in localized non-small cell lung cancer. Sequencing was performed with immunoSEQ multiplex PCR; in TCRdb, only in-frame clones are kept and a portion is missing. The sample shows 2,400 or so clones, about 20% of them seen only once. The sequenced sample was lung tumor tissue, obtained before any cancer treatment. Receptors were obtained from a man aged 35-69 years with stage I lung adenocarcinoma.

There are a few counts of this clone. The genes are TRBV28 and TRBJ2-5; TRBD2 might be the D (5 bases). Germline V CDR1 and CDR2: MDHEN, SYDVKM. This CDR3 spans 16 amino acids. V was clipped by 8 bases and J by 5 bases, with 24 bases between them. In nucleotides, the CDR3 is TGTGCCAGCCATAATAGCGACGGCTTCAGTTCTGAGACCCAGTACTTC. Translating gives CASHNSDGFSSETQYF.

The chain recombines TRBV6-8 with TRBJ1-1; perhaps TRBD1 as D (5 bases). Germline V gene lookup returns CDR1 MNHGY and CDR2 SAAAGT. The V end lost 2 bases, the J end lost 12 bases, and 13 bases lay between the germline ends. This CDR3 contains 12 residues. CDR3 sequence (DNA): TGTGCCAGCAGTTACATACGGGGGAGGTCTTTCTTT. It yields the protein CASSYIRGRSFF.

This clone turned up a few times. This chain connects TRBV11-3 to TRBJ2-1; tentatively, D is TRBD2 (5 bases). The V gene's germline CDR1 is SGHNT and CDR2 YENEEA. The CDR3 covers 15 residues. Deletions cut 5 bases from V and 0 bases from J, with 11 bases between. The CDR3 loop is CASSPRGNSYNEQFF. CDR3 sequence (DNA): TGTGCCAGCAGCCCCCGGGGTAACTCCTACAATGAGCAGTTCTTC.

The chain combines TRBV29-1 with TRBJ2-1, with TRBD2 identical over 7 bases. Germline V lookup: CDR1 SQVTM, CDR2 ANQGSEA. The CDR3 is 14 amino acids. The ends lost 6 bases at V and 0 bases at J; junction bases unmatched: 5. CDR3 DNA: TGCAGCGTCGGAGGCGGGGGCTCCTACAATGAGCAGTTCTTC. It is translated as CSVGGGGSYNEQFF.

The V and J genes are TRBV28 and TRBJ2-3, with a weak D call TRBD2 (6 bases). Germline V lookup: CDR1 MDHEN, CDR2 SYDVKM. The CDR3 contains 14 residues. V was cut by 7 bases and J by 1 base, with 12 bases left in between. The CDR3 protein is CASTLGGGTDTQYF. CDR3 DNA sequence: TGTGCCAGCACGCTGGGGGGAGGCACAGATACGCAGTATTTT.

The V call is TRBV6-8, the J call TRBJ2-1; D might be TRBD2 (6 bases). This CDR3 spans 15 amino acids. V shed 6 bases and J shed 3 bases, with 15 bases lying between them. CDR1 and CDR2 (germline): MNHGY, SAAAGT. The CDR3 is CASSQNMGGYNEQFF. Here the CDR3 DNA reads TGTGCCAGCAGCCAAAATATGGGGGGCTACAATGAGCAGTTCTTC.

This clone has just a few counts. The chain has TRBV7-2 and TRBJ1-6; no clear D gene. CDR1 and CDR2 (germline): SGHTA, FQGNSA. CDR3 length equals 13 residues. Between the trimmed V and J ends, which lost 5 bases and 8 bases, there was a span of 10 bases. The DNA of the CDR3 is TGTGCCAGCAGCCAAGAAATGGATTCACCCCTCCACTTT. It specifies CASSQEMDSPLHF. Using reference TRBV7-2 and TRBJ1-6 for the parts outside the CDR3, the full variable domain is GAGVSQSPSNKVTEKGKDVELRCDPISGHTALYWYRQSLGQGLEFLIYFQGNSAPDKSGLPSDRFSAERTGGSVSTLTIQRTQQEDSAVYLCASSQEMDSPLHFGNGTRLTVT.

This rearrangement joins TRBV19 to TRBJ1-5; 9 bases map to TRBD1. Germline trimming cut 7 bases from V and 7 bases from J; bases unmatched to any gene: 8. The CDR3 is 14 amino acids. Germline V CDR1 and CDR2: LNHDA, SQIVND (reference sequence). CDR3 in DNA: TGTGCCAGTACCAAAACAGGGGGCAGCCAGCCCCAGCATTTT. Protein product: CASTKTGGSQPQHF.

This clone was detected only a few times. The chain recombines TRBV19 with TRBJ2-3; TRBD2 aligns across 8 bases. Germline CDR1 is LNHDA and CDR2 is SQIVND (reference sequence). Trimming took 5 bases from V and 0 from J; bases not matched to a gene: 13. The CDR3 is 18 amino acids. The CDR3 DNA follows: TGTGCCAGTAGTCCCCGTCGGGGCGGGGGGCGCAGCACAGATACGCAGTATTTT. This codes for CASSPRRGGGRSTDTQYF.

The table lists this clone with a few counts. Coverage ceases 1 residue before the CDR3 finishes, and the germline J gene fills in the end. The V and J genes are TRBV10-3 and TRBJ1-3; D gene uncertain. The CDR3 runs 14 residues. V dropped 0 bases and J dropped 1 base, with 4 bases sitting between them. CDR1 is ENHRY, CDR2 SYGVKD, per germline. The sequenced part of the CDR3 DNA is TGTGCCATCAGTGAGTCAGGGTCTGGAAACACCATATAT. Translation gives CAISESGSGNTIY. The CDR3, in full, reads CAISESGSGNTIYF.

This clone was recorded many times. The chain links TRBV11-3 to TRBJ2-5, with TRBD2 matching over 9 bases. Germline CDR1 reads SGHNT; CDR2 reads YENEEA. The J segment lost 2 bases and the V segment lost 1 base, leaving 8 bases of the junction unmatched. CDR3 size: 17 residues. For the CDR3, the DNA is TGTGCCAGCAGCTTAGGAGCGGCTAGCGGGGTACAAGAGACCCAGTACTTC. This translates into CASSLGAASGVQETQYF.

This clone was seen a handful of times. V usage is TRBV11-3 and J usage is TRBJ2-1; maybe TRBD1 (5 bases). Deletions cut 5 bases from V and 6 bases from J, with 14 bases between. CDR3 length: 14 residues. Germline V gives CDR1 SGHNT, CDR2 YENEEA. The CDR3 protein is CASSHVGPGNEQFF. Here the CDR3 DNA reads TGTGCCAGCAGCCACGTGGGGCCGGGCAATGAGCAGTTCTTC.

The chain recombines TRBV6-8 with TRBJ1-4; D is ambiguous. The CDR3 is made up of 12 amino acids. Looked up from germline, CDR1 is MNHGY and CDR2 is SAAAGT. Trimming shortened V by 6 bases and J by 8 bases, and 10 bases separated the two germline ends. CDR3 sequence: CASSPSIEKLFF. CDR3 sequence (DNA): TGTGCCAGCAGCCCTTCAATCGAAAAACTGTTTTTT.

In this sample, this clone turned up a few times. The rearrangement joins TRBV28 to TRBJ1-1, with D possibly being TRBD1 (5 bases). The CDR3 is 14 amino acids. Germline V gives CDR1 MDHEN, CDR2 SYDVKM. V was trimmed by 3 bases and J by 5 bases, leaving 13 bases between them. As DNA, the CDR3 is TGTGCCAGCAGTTTGGTCCTGCGGGGGACTGAAGCTTTCTTT. Translating it yields CASSLVLRGTEAFF.

This clone was recorded a few times. The chain couples TRBV28 to TRBJ1-2; a weak D match, TRBD1 (6 bases). The germline V gene has CDR1 MDHEN and CDR2 SYDVKM. V was pared by 2 bases and J by 4 bases, with 8 bases between. CDR3 length: 13 amino acids. The CDR3 bases are TGTGCCAGCAGTTTAGCCAGGGGCTATGGCTACACCTTC. Its translation: CASSLARGYGYTF.

The chain uses TRBV30 and TRBJ2-2, with D maybe TRBD1 (6 bases). Germline V gene sequence: CDR1 GTSNPN, CDR2 SVGIG (reference sequence). V was cut by 7 bases and J by 4 bases, with 16 bases left in between. The CDR3 totals 14 residues. The CDR3 coding sequence is TGTGCCTTAATTCAGGGGTGGAGCACCGGGGAGCTGTTTTTT. It encodes CALIQGWSTGELFF. The whole variable domain, remainder taken from reference TRBV30 and TRBJ2-2, is SQTIHQWPATLVQPVGSPLSLECTVEGTSNPNLYWYRQAAGRGLQLLFYSVGIGQISSEVPQNLSASRPQDRQFILSSKKLLLSDSGFYLCALIQGWSTGELFFGEGSRLTVL.

CDR3 sequence: CASSEETDTQYF. The CDR3 DNA follows: TGTGCCAGCTCAGAAGAAACAGATACGCAGTATTTT. The chain links TRBV18 to TRBJ2-3; D unresolved. Looked up from germline, CDR1 is KGHSH and CDR2 is LQKENI. This CDR3 has 12 amino acids. Trimming took 5 bases from V and 3 from J, leaving 6 bases between them.

The chain recombines TRBV28 with TRBJ2-7, with 10 bases matching TRBD1. The CDR3 has 16 residues. From germline, CDR1 is MDHEN and CDR2 SYDVKM. With 6 bases clipped from V and 0 bases from J, the junction kept 8 bases outside the gene matches. The CDR3 nucleotides are TGTGCCAGCAGCCGGGACAGGGGATCAGTCTCCTACGAGCAGTACTTC. Its protein product is CASSRDRGSVSYEQYF.

This clone was found a few times. The rearrangement links TRBV6-8 to TRBJ2-7; no clear D. This CDR3 region has 12 residues. Germline V lookup: CDR1 MNHGY, CDR2 SAAAGT. V was clipped by 10 bases and J by 2 bases, with 12 bases between them. The CDR3: CANPVRTYEQYF. The CDR3 bases are TGTGCCAACCCAGTAAGGACCTACGAGCAGTACTTC.